The 13 T cell receptor beta chains below were found in one sample sequenced in a study of Graves' ophthalmopathy and Graves' hyperthyroidism. Beta-chain TCR CDR3 regions were amplified from RNA transcripts. Second-round multiplex PCR followed a first-round RT-PCR using HTBI primers. TCRdb called the multiplex PCR reads again in MiXCR, with one record for every CDR3 protein. The sample has about 600,000 distinct CDR3 sequences, approximately 37% seen once. The material sequenced was peripheral blood or thyroid tissue (not recorded which). These receptors all come from an adult man with Graves' hyperthyroidism.

This clonotype has ten or more counts. The chain couples TRBV19 to TRBJ1-5, with TRBD1 matching over 9 bases. Germline V CDR1 and CDR2: LNHDA, SQIVND (reference sequence). V was clipped by 1 base and J by 4 bases; unmatched bases: 8. The CDR3 spans 17 residues. DNA for the CDR3: TGTGCCAGTAGTATAGGAGTAGGGACAGGGCTTAATCAGCCCCAGCATTTT. The encoded protein is CASSIGVGTGLNQPQHF.

The rearrangement links TRBV29-1 to TRBJ1-2; D might be TRBD1 (5 bases). Germline CDR1 is SQVTM and CDR2 is ANQGSEA. The CDR3 has 10 amino acids. Trimming cost V 8 bases and J 6 bases, with 10 bases left between them. The chain's CDR3 is CSLVGDGYTF. In nucleotides, the CDR3 is TGCAGCTTAGTGGGGGATGGCTACACCTTC.

The chain employs TRBV20-1 and TRBJ2-3; D remains unclear. The CDR3 runs to 13 residues. Trimming removed 5 bases at V and 3 bases at J, with 12 bases between. Germline loops: CDR1 DFQATT, CDR2 SNEGSKA (reference sequence). DNA of the CDR3: TGCAGTGCTCCGCAGCCAGATACAGATACGCAGTATTTT. Its protein product is CSAPQPDTDTQYF.

To note about this clonotype: A clone one base away is much larger, so this may be a read error. V usage is TRBV19 and J usage is TRBJ1-3; D might be TRBD1 (5 bases). The germline V gene encodes CDR1 LNHDA and CDR2 SQIVND (reference sequence). This CDR3 is built from 12 residues. The CDR3 DNA sequence: TGTACCAGTAGAGGGGTAATGGACACCATATATTTT. Protein: CTSRGVMDTIYF.

This rearrangement joins TRBV7-6 to TRBJ2-7; possible D gene TRBD2, 6 bases. The germline V gene has CDR1 SGHVS and CDR2 FNYEAQ. V gave up 1 base and J gave up 2 bases, with 15 bases separating them. The CDR3 loop spans 16 amino acids. CDR3: CASSLVGGVSTYEQYF. CDR3 nucleotides: TGTGCCAGCAGCTTAGTCGGGGGAGTGAGCACCTACGAGCAGTACTTC.

The table lists this clonotype with many counts. The chain recombines TRBV20-1 with TRBJ2-5, with 7 positions matching TRBD1. Germline CDR1 DFQATT, CDR2 SNEGSKA (reference sequence). This CDR3 has 15 residues. V lost 0 bases, J lost 6 bases, and 10 bases stayed unmatched. Here the CDR3 reads CSAREGELQGKTQYF. DNA for the CDR3: TGCAGTGCTAGAGAGGGGGAGCTACAGGGGAAGACCCAGTACTTC.

The gene calls are TRBV10-3 and TRBJ2-7; 13 bases agree with TRBD2. V was pared by 4 bases and J by 6 bases, with 6 bases of the junction left unmatched. Germline loops: CDR1 ENHRY, CDR2 SYGVKD. The CDR3 consists of 15 residues. This CDR3 is CAISGWTSGRREQYF. As DNA, the CDR3 is TGTGCCATCAGTGGTTGGACTAGCGGGAGACGCGAGCAGTACTTC.

The chain recombines TRBV2 with TRBJ1-2, with D possibly being TRBD1 (5 bases). The CDR3 consists of 14 residues. V lost 7 bases and J 4 bases, leaving 16 bases between the germline ends. Looked up from germline, CDR1 is SNHLY and CDR2 is FYNNEI. For the CDR3, the DNA is TGTGCCAGCACATTCATCGGGGACGGCTATGGCTACACCTTC. Protein: CASTFIGDGYGYTF.

This clonotype was observed at least ten times. A read error may explain this, as a much larger clone is one base away. As the CDR3 is not closed by the conserved phenylalanine or tryptophan, this likely results from a read error. V usage is TRBV6-1 and J usage is TRBJ1-6; D gene ambiguous. Germline V gives CDR1 MNHNS, CDR2 SASEGT. V lost 2 bases and J lost 16, with 6 bases in between. The CDR3 has 10 amino acids. The CDR3 loop reads CASSEFSLHL. In DNA form, the CDR3 reads TGTGCCAGCAGTGAATTCAGTCTCCACCTT.

This clonotype was counted many times. This chain joins TRBV29-1 and TRBJ2-2; TRBD1 agrees at 10 bases. V lost 3 bases to trimming and J lost 7 bases; unmatched junction nucleotides: 5. CDR1 SQVTM and CDR2 ANQGSEA come from the germline V gene. The CDR3 consists of 14 residues. CDR3 DNA sequence: TGCAGCGTTGATCGACAGGGGGCCGTCGGGGAGCTGTTTTTT. This translates into CSVDRQGAVGELFF.

The chain links TRBV15 to TRBJ1-1; no firm D call. This CDR3 region has 14 residues. V shed 0 bases and J shed 4 bases, with 9 bases lying between them. CDR1 and CDR2 (germline): LNHNV, YYDKDF (reference sequence). This chain's CDR3 is CATSRDGLRTEAFF. As DNA, the CDR3 is TGTGCCACCAGCAGAGATGGGTTGCGCACTGAAGCTTTCTTT.

The chain joins TRBV29-1 to TRBJ1-3; D unresolved. V was clipped by 4 bases and J by 0 bases, with 7 bases between them. CDR3 length: 13 amino acids. Germline V lookup: CDR1 SQVTM, CDR2 ANQGSEA. DNA of the CDR3: TGCAGCGTTGGGGAGCCCTCTGGAAACACCATATATTTT. Protein: CSVGEPSGNTIYF. The entire variable domain, with the rest obtained from reference TRBV29-1 and TRBJ1-3, is as follows: SAVISQKPSRDICQRGTSLTIQCQVDSQVTMMFWYRQQPGQSLTLIATANQGSEATYESGFVIDKFPISRPNLTFSTLTVSNMSPEDSSIYLCSVGEPSGNTIYFGEGSWLTVV.

This clonotype was detected ten times or more. CDR3 bases: TGCAGTGCTAGGGGGGTAACAGGGACCTCTGATGGTGACGAGCAGTACTTC. This encodes CSARGVTGTSDGDEQYF. The genes are TRBV20-1 and TRBJ2-7, with D tentatively TRBD1 (6 bases). Trimming shortened V by 3 bases and J by 5 bases, and 26 bases separated the two germline ends. The germline V gene has CDR1 DFQATT and CDR2 SNEGSKA (reference sequence). The CDR3 extends over 17 amino acids.